This entry describes one T cell receptor beta chain. Following extraction, RNA underwent reverse transcription to cDNA, which served as the sequencing template. Method: immunoSEQ multiplex PCR; TCRdb's copy keeps in-frame clones and lacks some. The sample has more than 100,000 clones, 53% seen once. The data originate from a study of CD8+ T cells in alopecia areata. Study-level background: Patients took tofacitinib for 6 to 18 months, followed by 6 drug-free months. Affected scalp percentage gauged treated patients' severity.

Treatment described: oral pan-JAK inhibitor, 5-10 mg twice daily. The CDR3 contains 15 residues. Germline V gives CDR1 SQVTM, CDR2 ANQGSEA. Losses at the gene ends were 7 bases for V and 0 bases for J; bases not matched to a gene: 10. Specimen: CD4+ T cells sorted from blood, collected at week 4, from a patient treated with tofacitinib. The TCR originated in a human donor with alopecia areata. The J gene is TRBJ2-7, the V gene TRBV29-1, with 9 bases identical to TRBD1. The CDR3 reads CSGRRGTGSSYEQYF. For the CDR3, the DNA is TGCAGCGGACGCAGGGGGACAGGGAGCTCCTACGAGCAGTACTTC.